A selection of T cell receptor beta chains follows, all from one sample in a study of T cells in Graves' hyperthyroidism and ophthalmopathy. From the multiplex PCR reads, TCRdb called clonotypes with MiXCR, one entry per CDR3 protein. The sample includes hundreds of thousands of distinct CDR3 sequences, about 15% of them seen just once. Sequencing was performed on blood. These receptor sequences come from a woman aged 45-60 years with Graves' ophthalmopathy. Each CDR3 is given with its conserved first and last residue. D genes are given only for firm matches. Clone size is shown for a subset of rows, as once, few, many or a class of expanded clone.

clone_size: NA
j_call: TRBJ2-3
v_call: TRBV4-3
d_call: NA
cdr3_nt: TGCGCCAGCAGAAAGGGGGGATCTTTAGATACGCAGTATTTT
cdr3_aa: CASRKGGSLDTQYF

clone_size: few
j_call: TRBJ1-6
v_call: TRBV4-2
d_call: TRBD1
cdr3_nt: TGTGCCAGCAGCCAAGGGACAGGGAGTATTGCACCCCTCCACTTT
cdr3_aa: CASSQGTGSIAPLHF

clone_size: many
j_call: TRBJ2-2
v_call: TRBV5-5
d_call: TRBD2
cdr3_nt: TGTGCCAGCAGCTCGAAAGCGGGAGCCTACACCGGGGAGCTGTTTTTT
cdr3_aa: CASSSKAGAYTGELFF

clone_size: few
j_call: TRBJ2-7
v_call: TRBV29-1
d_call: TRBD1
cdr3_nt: TGCAGCGTGCCGGGACAGGACTACGAGCAGTACTTC
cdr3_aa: CSVPGQDYEQYF

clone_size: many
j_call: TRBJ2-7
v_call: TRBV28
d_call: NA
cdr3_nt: TGTGCCAGCACCTCCCCGGGGAAATCCTACGAGCAGTACTTC
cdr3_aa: CASTSPGKSYEQYF

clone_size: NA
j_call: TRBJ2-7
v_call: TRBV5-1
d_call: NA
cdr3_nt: TGCGCCAGCAGCTTGGCGTTCGATTACGAGCAGTACTTC
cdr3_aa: CASSLAFDYEQYF

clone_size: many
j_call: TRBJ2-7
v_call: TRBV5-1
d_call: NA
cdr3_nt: TGCGCCAGCAGCCCGGTCGCGACAGGGAGGTACGAGCAGTACTTC
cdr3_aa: CASSPVATGRYEQYF

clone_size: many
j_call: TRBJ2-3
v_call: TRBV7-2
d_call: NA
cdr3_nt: TGTGCCAGCAGCTTCGGGAGAGCAGATACGCAGTATTTT
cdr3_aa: CASSFGRADTQYF

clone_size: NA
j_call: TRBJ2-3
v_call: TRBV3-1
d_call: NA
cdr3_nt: TGTGCCAGCAGCCAACACAGCCTCAGCACAGATACGCAGTATTTT
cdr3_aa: CASSQHSLSTDTQYF

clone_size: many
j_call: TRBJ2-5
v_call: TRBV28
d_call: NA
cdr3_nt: TGTGCCAGCAGTAGACTTGCACAAGAGACCCAGTACTTC
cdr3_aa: CASSRLAQETQYF

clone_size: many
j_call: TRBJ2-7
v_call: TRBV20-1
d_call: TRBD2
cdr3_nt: TGCAGTGCTAGGAGTAGGGCTAGCGGGAGCTACGAGCAGTACTTC
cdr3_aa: CSARSRASGSYEQYF

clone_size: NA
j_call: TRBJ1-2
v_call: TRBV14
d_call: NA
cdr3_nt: TGTGCCAGCAGCCAAGGATCAGGGGTTTATTATGGCTACACCTTC
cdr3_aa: CASSQGSGVYYGYTF

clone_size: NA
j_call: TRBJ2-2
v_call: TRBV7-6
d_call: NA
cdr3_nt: TGTGCCAGCAGCCTAGTAACTGGAGCCGCGAACACCGGGAAGCTGTTTTTT
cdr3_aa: CASSLVTGAANTGKLFF

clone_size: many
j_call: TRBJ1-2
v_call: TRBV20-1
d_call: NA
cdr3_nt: TGCAGTGCTAGAGATCTCACAGGGATCTATGGCTACACCTTC
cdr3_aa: CSARDLTGIYGYTF

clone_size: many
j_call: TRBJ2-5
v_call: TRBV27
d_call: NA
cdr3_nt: TGTGCCAGCAGTTTAGGGGGCCACTCAATTGGAGAGACCCAGTACTTC
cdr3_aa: CASSLGGHSIGETQYF

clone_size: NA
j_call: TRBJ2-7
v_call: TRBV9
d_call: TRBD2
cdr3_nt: TGTGCCAGCAGCGTAGGGGTAGCGGGAGGGTTCGACGAGCAGTACTTC
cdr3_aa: CASSVGVAGGFDEQYF

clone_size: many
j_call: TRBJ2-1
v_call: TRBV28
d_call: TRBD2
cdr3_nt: TGTGCCAGCACCCTCTCCACTAGCGGGAGCTGGAATGAGCAGTTCTTC
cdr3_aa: CASTLSTSGSWNEQFF

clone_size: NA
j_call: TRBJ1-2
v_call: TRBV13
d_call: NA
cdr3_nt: TGTGCCAGCAGCTTATACAGGGTATTAAGTGGCTACACCTTC
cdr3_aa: CASSLYRVLSGYTF

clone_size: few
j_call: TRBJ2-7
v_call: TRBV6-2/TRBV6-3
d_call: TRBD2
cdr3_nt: TGTGCCAGCAGTACGAGCGGGAGTGGATACGAGCAGTACTTC
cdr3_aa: CASSTSGSGYEQYF

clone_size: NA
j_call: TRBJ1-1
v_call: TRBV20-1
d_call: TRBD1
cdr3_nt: TGCAGTGCTAGGTTCGGGACAGAGAACACTGAAGCTTTCTTT
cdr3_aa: CSARFGTENTEAFF

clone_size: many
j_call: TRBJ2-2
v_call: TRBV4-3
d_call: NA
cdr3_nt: TGCGCCAGCAGCCTAGAGACAGTGAACACCGGGGAGCTGTTTTTT
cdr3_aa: CASSLETVNTGELFF

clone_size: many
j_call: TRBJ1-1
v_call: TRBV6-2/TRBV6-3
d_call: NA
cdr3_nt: TGTGCCAGCAGTTACACAGGGTTGGGAGCTTTCTTT
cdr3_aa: CASSYTGLGAFF

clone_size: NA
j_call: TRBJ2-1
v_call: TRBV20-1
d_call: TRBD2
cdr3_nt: TGCAGTGCTTGGGGCGGGAGGGAGGTTATAAATGAGCAGTTCTTC
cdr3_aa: CSAWGGREVINEQFF

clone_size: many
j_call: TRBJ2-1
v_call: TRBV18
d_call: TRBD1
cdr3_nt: TGTGCCAGCTCACCAAAAGACAGGGCCGATGAGCAGTTCTTC
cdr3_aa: CASSPKDRADEQFF

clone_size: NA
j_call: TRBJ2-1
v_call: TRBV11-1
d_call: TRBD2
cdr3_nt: TGTGCCAGCAGCCGCAGACTAGCGGGAGTGGCAAATGAGCAGTTCTTC
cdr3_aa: CASSRRLAGVANEQFF

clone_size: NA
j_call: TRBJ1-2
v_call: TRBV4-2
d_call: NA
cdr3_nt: TGTGCCAGCAGCCGGGCAAGCGGGGGAGAAAGTGGCTACACCTTC
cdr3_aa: CASSRASGGESGYTF

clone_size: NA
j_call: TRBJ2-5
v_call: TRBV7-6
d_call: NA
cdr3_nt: TGTGCCAGCAGCTTACGCGGGGGCCGCAACCAAGAGACCCAGTACTTC
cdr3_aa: CASSLRGGRNQETQYF

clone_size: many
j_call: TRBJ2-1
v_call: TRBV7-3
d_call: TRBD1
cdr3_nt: TGTGCCAGCAGCCCCCGGGACAGGGTTGGTGAGCAGTTCTTC
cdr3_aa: CASSPRDRVGEQFF

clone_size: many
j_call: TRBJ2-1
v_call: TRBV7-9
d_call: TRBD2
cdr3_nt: TGTGCCAGCAGCTTAGCCCATTTGTCAACCCTAGCGGGGTCCTACAATGAGCAGTTCTTC
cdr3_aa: CASSLAHLSTLAGSYNEQFF

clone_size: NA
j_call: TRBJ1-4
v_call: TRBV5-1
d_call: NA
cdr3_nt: TGCGCCAGCAGCTTGGGGACTTATGAAAAACTGTTTTTT
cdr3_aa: CASSLGTYEKLFF

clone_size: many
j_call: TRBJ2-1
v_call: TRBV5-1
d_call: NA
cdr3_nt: TGCGCCAGCAGAGTGCTAGTGAGCGACAATGAGCAGTTCTTC
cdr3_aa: CASRVLVSDNEQFF